A single sample gave rise to the 32 T cell receptor beta chains below, sequenced in a study of shared clonotypes between healthy human individuals. Generated by immunoSEQ multiplex PCR, the TCRdb table keeps only in-frame clones and is missing some. The data hold 1.5 million to 1.9 million clones, with 95% to 99% observed a single time. The sequenced material came from naive CD4+ T cells sorted from blood. As to subset: CD45RA+ positively selected. The receptors were gathered from a man aged 25-45 years in good health.

This clone is a singleton in its sample. The chain joins TRBV28 to TRBJ1-2, with D tentatively TRBD1 (6 bases). Trimming left V 1 base short and J 8 bases short, with 14 bases between. Germline loops: CDR1 MDHEN, CDR2 SYDVKM. CDR3 size: 14 residues. The CDR3 bases are TGTGCCAGCAGTTTATTTCAGGGGTCGGACGGCTACACCTTC. It encodes CASSLFQGSDGYTF.

Only one count was recorded for this clone. The rearrangement uses TRBV11-2 and TRBJ2-6; D is unclear. Between the trimmed V and J ends, which lost 4 bases and 0 bases, there was a span of 13 bases. Germline loops: CDR1 SGHAT, CDR2 FQNNGV. This CDR3 has 17 residues. The CDR3 spells CASSSVGTASGANVLTF. In DNA form, the CDR3 reads TGTGCCAGCAGCTCCGTGGGAACAGCCTCTGGGGCCAACGTCCTGACTTTC.

The chain recombines TRBV5-1 with TRBJ2-7; TRBD1 matches 7 bases. The CDR3 totals 14 residues. J lost 6 bases, V lost 3 bases, and 9 bases had no gene match. Germline V gene data show CDR1 as SGHRS and CDR2 as YFSETQ. DNA for the CDR3: TGCGCCAGCAGCTACCGGACAGGATCAGGCGAGCAGTACTTC. It encodes CASSYRTGSGEQYF.

The genes are TRBV4-3 and TRBJ2-7; D possibly uses TRBD1 or TRBD2 (5 bases each). V gave up 1 base and J gave up 3 bases, with 16 bases separating them. The CDR3 has 16 residues. Germline V gene sequence: CDR1 LGHNA, CDR2 YSLEER. The CDR3 region has the DNA TGCGCCAGCAGCCAAGTTGGGGCCGCAGGACTCTACGAGCAGTACTTC. Translated, it gives CASSQVGAAGLYEQYF.

This clone has just one count. V usage is TRBV28 and J usage is TRBJ2-1; D might be TRBD2 (6 bases). The CDR3 runs 22 residues. The V end was cut by 4 bases, the J end by 0 bases, with 31 bases between. CDR1 and CDR2 from the germline V gene are MDHEN and SYDVKM. The CDR3, as DNA: TGTGCCAGCAGTTCCAAAAGACCGGAGGGCCCCAAACAATTTAGCTCCTACAATGAGCAGTTCTTC. Translation: CASSSKRPEGPKQFSSYNEQFF.

This clone showed up just once. The rearrangement links TRBV4-3 to TRBJ1-5, with D uncertain. The CDR3 length is 15 residues. Germline-derived CDR1 and CDR2 are LGHNA and YSLEER. Trimming removed 0 bases at V and 0 bases at J, with 6 bases between. CDR3 sequence: CASSQETYSNQPQHF. The DNA for the CDR3 is TGCGCCAGCAGCCAAGAGACTTATAGCAATCAGCCCCAGCATTTT.

To note about this clone: Other DNA sequences in the sample encode the same CDR3. CDR3 in amino acids: CASSVVLGELFF. As DNA, the CDR3 is TGTGCCAGCAGCGTAGTTTTGGGGGAGCTGTTTTTT. The chain links TRBV9 to TRBJ2-2; D ambiguous. From germline, CDR1 is SGDLS and CDR2 YYNGEE. Trimming stripped 0 bases from V and 8 bases from J, with 5 bases between. The CDR3 has 12 amino acids.

This chain joins TRBV5-1 and TRBJ2-1; 12 bases fit TRBD2. Losses at the gene ends were 4 bases for V and 2 bases for J; bases not matched to a gene: 7. In germline, CDR1 is SGHRS, CDR2 YFSETQ. The CDR3 length is 17 residues. CDR3 DNA sequence: TGCGCCAGCAGCCTACAGACTAGCGGGAGTCCCTACAATGAGCAGTTCTTC. Its translation: CASSLQTSGSPYNEQFF.

This rearrangement joins TRBV7-2 to TRBJ2-7, with a possible D match to TRBD2 (7 bases). The germline V and J ends were trimmed by 6 bases and 3 bases, with 18 bases remaining between them. This CDR3 region has 15 residues. CDR1 and CDR2 (germline): SGHTA, FQGNSA. This CDR3 reads CASSRVQRGHYEQYF. The CDR3, as DNA: TGTGCCAGCAGTCGAGTCCAGCGGGGACACTACGAGCAGTACTTC.

V gene TRBV5-6 combines with J gene TRBJ2-7; 9 bases align to TRBD2. CDR3 length: 14 amino acids. After removal of 1 base from V and 1 base from J, the junction contained 0 bases not matched to a gene. Looked up from germline, CDR1 is SGHDT and CDR2 is YYEEEE. This chain's CDR3 is CASSLLAGSYEQYF. CDR3 DNA: TGTGCCAGCAGCTTGCTAGCGGGATCCTACGAGCAGTACTTC.

In this sample, this clone turned up once. The V and J genes are TRBV9 and TRBJ2-1; D tentatively reads TRBD1 or TRBD2 (6 bases each). Germline CDR1 is SGDLS and CDR2 is YYNGEE. Trimming removed 0 bases at V and 2 bases at J, with 9 bases between. CDR3 length: 15 residues. CDR3 nucleotides: TGTGCCAGCAGCGTAGGGGGGGCCGCCTACAATGAGCAGTTCTTC. Its protein product is CASSVGGAAYNEQFF.

V is TRBV11-2 and J is TRBJ1-1; D gene ambiguous. CDR1 is SGHAT, CDR2 FQNNGV, per germline. The CDR3 totals 14 residues. V was trimmed by 5 bases and J by 0 bases, leaving 10 bases between them. The CDR3 coding sequence is TGTGCCAGCAGCCAACGACGGCTGAACACTGAAGCTTTCTTT. Its translation is CASSQRRLNTEAFF.

Only one count was recorded for this clone. This sequence joins TRBV4-3 and TRBJ1-1; 9 bases agree with TRBD1. CDR3 length: 13 amino acids. Germline trimming cut 4 bases from V and 10 bases from J; bases unmatched to any gene: 7. The germline V gene has CDR1 LGHNA and CDR2 YSLEER. The CDR3 reads CASSPRTGVRAFF. The CDR3 nucleotides read TGCGCCAGCAGCCCGCGGACAGGGGTTCGAGCTTTCTTT.

The chain is built from TRBV6-6 and TRBJ2-7; weak D call: TRBD1 (5 bases). The germline V gene has CDR1 MNHNY and CDR2 SVGAGI (reference sequence). The ends were cut back, 2 bases at V and 3 bases at J, with 8 bases in the middle. The CDR3 consists of 13 residues. CDR3 protein: CASSYGQSYEQYF. CDR3 in DNA: TGTGCCAGCAGTTACGGACAAAGCTACGAGCAGTACTTC.

This clone occurred a few times. In nucleotides, the CDR3 is TGTGCCAGCAGTATAGCGGGAGGGGCTTACGAGCAGTACTTC. Translation: CASSIAGGAYEQYF. The chain joins TRBV7-2 to TRBJ2-7; TRBD2 matches 11 bases. The J segment lost 4 bases and the V segment lost 6 bases, leaving 5 bases of the junction unmatched. The CDR3 extends over 14 amino acids. Germline V gene sequence: CDR1 SGHTA, CDR2 FQGNSA.

The rearrangement joins TRBV18 to TRBJ2-5; D unclear. V lost 1 base and J lost 7, with 19 bases in between. This CDR3 spans 16 amino acids. Germline V gives CDR1 KGHSH, CDR2 LQKENI. Here the CDR3 DNA reads TGTGCCAGCTCACCACGAGATGGGTGGGATGTCGGGACCCAGTACTTC. Its protein is CASSPRDGWDVGTQYF.

V gene TRBV2 combines with J gene TRBJ2-2; tentative D call: TRBD2 (6 bases). The CDR3 runs 16 residues. Germline-derived CDR1 and CDR2 are SNHLY and FYNNEI. V was cut by 1 base and J by 5 bases, with 14 bases left in between. The CDR3 protein is CASSEDSGAPTGELFF. The CDR3 DNA reads as TGTGCCAGCAGTGAAGACTCGGGAGCTCCGACCGGGGAGCTGTTTTTT.

This chain links TRBV2 with TRBJ2-7, with 7 bases aligning to TRBD1. The V and J ends lost 5 bases and 3 bases, in that order; junction bases with no gene match: 7. The CDR3 runs 14 residues. Germline assignment: CDR1 SNHLY and CDR2 FYNNEI. This CDR3 is CASSRDSEIYEQYF. CDR3 nucleotides: TGTGCCAGCAGTCGGGACAGCGAAATCTACGAGCAGTACTTC. Based on the CDR3 plus reference TRBV2 and TRBJ2-7, the full variable domain is EPEVTQTPSHQVTQMGQEVILRCVPISNHLYFYWYRQILGQKVEFLVSFYNNEISEKSEIFDDQFSVERPDGSNFTLKIRSTKLEDSAMYFCASSRDSEIYEQYFGPGTRLTVT.

The V gene is TRBV27, the J gene TRBJ2-2; TRBD2 agrees at 9 bases. The CDR3 consists of 14 residues. The V segment lost 9 bases and the J segment 7 bases; nucleotides outside the gene matches: 9. Germline values: CDR1 MNHEY, CDR2 SMNVEV (reference sequence). The CDR3 reads CASSASGTGGELFF. The CDR3 DNA sequence: TGTGCCAGTTCGGCTAGCGGGACGGGCGGGGAGCTGTTTTTT.

The J gene is TRBJ1-2, the V gene TRBV7-2; no clear D. The ends were cut back, 2 bases at V and 0 bases at J, with 7 bases in the middle. CDR1 SGHTA and CDR2 FQGNSA come from the germline V gene. The CDR3 is 14 residues long. The CDR3 sequence is CASSLRATNYGYTF. CDR3 coding DNA: TGTGCCAGCAGCTTAAGGGCCACTAACTATGGCTACACCTTC.

The chain couples TRBV9 to TRBJ2-7; D remains unclear. Per the germline V gene, CDR1 is SGDLS and CDR2 is YYNGEE. The V gene lost 2 bases and the J gene lost 5 bases, with 11 bases spanning the gap. The CDR3 extends over 13 amino acids. CDR3: CASSVLVYDEQYF. DNA of the CDR3: TGTGCCAGCAGCGTGCTAGTCTACGACGAGCAGTACTTC.

This clone showed up just once. The chain couples TRBV4-2 to TRBJ1-1; D is ambiguous. The germline gives CDR1 LGHNA, CDR2 YNFKEQ. The CDR3 runs to 15 residues. Trimming took off 0 bases at V and 5 bases at J, with 13 bases between the two ends. The CDR3: CASSQEAVGSTEAFF. CDR3 DNA sequence: TGTGCCAGCAGCCAAGAGGCGGTGGGTAGTACTGAAGCTTTCTTT.

J is TRBJ2-7 and V is TRBV4-3, with D possibly being TRBD2 (5 bases). Trimming cost V 1 base and J 2 bases, with 9 bases left between them. There are 14 residues in the CDR3. Germline CDR1 is LGHNA and CDR2 is YSLEER. In DNA form, the CDR3 reads TGCGCCAGCAGCCAAGTAACCGGGGCCTACGAGCAGTACTTC. Its translation: CASSQVTGAYEQYF.

V usage is TRBV5-1 and J usage is TRBJ2-5; 11 bases align to TRBD2. The CDR3 consists of 16 residues. Looked up from germline, CDR1 is SGHRS and CDR2 is YFSETQ. Trimming took 2 bases from V and 4 from J; bases not matched to a gene: 7. CDR3 loop: CASSFNSGRAGETQYF. The CDR3 DNA reads as TGCGCCAGCAGCTTTAATAGCGGGAGGGCGGGAGAGACCCAGTACTTC.

This clone appeared once. The chain combines TRBV27 with TRBJ2-4, with 7 bases matching TRBD1. CDR3 length: 15 residues. The trim removed 6 bases at V and 0 bases at J, leaving 5 bases unmatched. Germline loops: CDR1 MNHEY, CDR2 SMNVEV (reference sequence). CDR3 amino acids: CASSDRVEAKNIQYF. CDR3 sequence (DNA): TGTGCCAGCAGCGACAGGGTGGAAGCCAAAAACATTCAGTACTTC.

The chain recombines TRBV14 with TRBJ2-4; the match to TRBD2 covers 10 bases. CDR1 is SGHDN and CDR2 is FVKESK in the germline V gene. V was clipped by 4 bases and J by 1 base; unmatched bases: 7. CDR3 length: 17 residues. The CDR3 sequence: CASSPLAGGPAKNIQYF. The CDR3 DNA reads TGTGCCAGCAGCCCCTTAGCGGGAGGACCGGCCAAAAACATTCAGTACTTC.

This sequence joins TRBV29-1 and TRBJ2-1; 9 bases line up with TRBD1. Germline assignment: CDR1 SQVTM and CDR2 ANQGSEA. Unmatched junction bases numbered 1, after V lost 4 bases and J lost 0 bases. The CDR3 runs 14 residues. CDR3 region: CSVAGQGSYNEQFF. CDR3 DNA sequence: TGCAGCGTTGCGGGACAGGGCTCCTACAATGAGCAGTTCTTC.

The chain recombines TRBV7-2 with TRBJ2-2; D is unresolved. Trimming removed 1 base at V and 3 bases at J, with 9 bases between. CDR3 length: 15 residues. Germline V gene lookup returns CDR1 SGHTA and CDR2 FQGNSA. The CDR3, as DNA: TGTGCCAGCAGCTTAGGGAGAACGGACACCGGGGAGCTGTTTTTT. The encoded protein is CASSLGRTDTGELFF.

The chain combines TRBV2 with TRBJ1-5; TRBD1 might be the D (6 bases). The CDR3 runs 15 residues. The germline V gene has CDR1 SNHLY and CDR2 FYNNEI. Between the trimmed V and J ends, which lost 5 bases and 4 bases, there was a span of 15 bases. This chain's CDR3 is CASSLQGRGNQPQHF. In DNA, the CDR3 is TGTGCCAGCAGTTTACAGGGAAGGGGGAATCAGCCCCAGCATTTT.

The chain is built from TRBV29-1 and TRBJ2-5, with D perhaps TRBD2 (5 bases). Trimming shortened V by 7 bases and J by 2 bases, and 17 bases separated the two germline ends. The CDR3 sequence is 14 residues long. The V gene's germline CDR1 is SQVTM and CDR2 ANQGSEA. The CDR3 DNA sequence: TGCAGCGAGCGGCCCACGGGTTTGCAAGAGACCCAGTACTTC. Translation: CSERPTGLQETQYF.

The chain joins TRBV28 to TRBJ1-1; D perhaps matches TRBD1 (6 bases). There are 14 residues in the CDR3. CDR1 and CDR2 (germline): MDHEN, SYDVKM. Trimming took 2 bases from V and 9 from J, leaving 16 bases between them. The DNA of the CDR3 is TGTGCCAGCAGTTTAGCCTCTTGGACAGAAAAAGCTTTCTTT. Protein: CASSLASWTEKAFF.

The chain employs TRBV7-9 and TRBJ2-7; 11 bases map to TRBD1. CDR1 and CDR2 (germline): SEHNR, FQNEAQ (reference sequence). There are 15 residues in the CDR3. V gave up 5 bases and J gave up 5 bases; unmatched junction bases: 8. The CDR3 coding sequence is TGTGCCAGCAGCCCTAGGGACAGGGGGGCCCACGAGCAGTACTTC. It encodes CASSPRDRGAHEQYF.